These 21 T cell receptor beta chains came from one sample sequenced in a study of post-analysis software for immune sequencing data. Notes on the study in general: Comparison of patients with controls showed 4 to 6 TRBV segments more frequent in patients, TRBV5-6, TRBV5-1 and TRBV20-1 among them.

Carried by the TCR beta cDNA libraries were unique molecular identifiers. TCRdb called the PCR reads again in MiXCR, with one record for every CDR3 protein. This sample carries hundreds of thousands of distinct CDR3 sequences, approximately 59% of them seen once, and the ten largest clones take approximately 10%. What these receptors recognize is not known. The sample was blood. These receptors all come from a girl aged 2 to 9 with multiple sclerosis.

This chain connects TRBV6-5 to TRBJ2-1, with 8 positions matching TRBD2. In germline, CDR1 is MNHEY, CDR2 SVGAGI. The V and J ends lost 0 bases and 6 bases, in that order; junction bases with no gene match: 10. CDR3 length equals 17 residues. In DNA, the CDR3 is TGTGCCAGCAGTTACTCGAAGAGCGGGAGTATTTTCAATGAGCAGTTCTTC. Translating gives CASSYSKSGSIFNEQFF.

A single count supports this clonotype. The rearrangement uses TRBV5-5 and TRBJ2-5; 8 bases fit TRBD2. The length of the CDR3 is 15 residues. Germline assignment: CDR1 SGHKS and CDR2 YYEKEE (reference sequence). V lost 4 bases to trimming and J lost 11 bases; unmatched junction nucleotides: 16. The CDR3 bases are TGTGCCAGCAGCCGGAGGACTAGCAGTGTTGGGGAGCAGTACTTC. As protein: CASSRRTSSVGEQYF.

This CDR3 reads CASSQTGNYGYTF. CDR3 nucleotides: TGTGCCAGCAGCCAGACAGGGAACTATGGCTACACCTTC. This chain links TRBV27 with TRBJ1-2; 7 nucleotides agree with TRBD1. The ends lost 6 bases at V and 2 bases at J; junction bases unmatched: 3. In germline, CDR1 is MNHEY, CDR2 SMNVEV (reference sequence). This CDR3 is built from 13 residues.

The chain employs TRBV4-1 and TRBJ2-1; TRBD1 aligns across 10 bases. V lost 3 bases, J lost 2 bases, and 7 bases stayed unmatched. The germline V gene encodes CDR1 MGHRA and CDR2 YSYEKL. The CDR3 has 17 amino acids. CDR3 sequence (DNA): TGCGCCAGCAGCCACATCTACGGGACAGGGGCCTACAATGAGCAGTTCTTC. Its protein product is CASSHIYGTGAYNEQFF.

This chain uses TRBV7-2 with TRBJ2-3, with D possibly matching TRBD1 (6 bases). Trimming shortened V by 2 bases and J by 6 bases, and 15 bases separated the two germline ends. The CDR3 has 15 amino acids. Germline V lookup: CDR1 SGHTA, CDR2 FQGNSA. CDR3 in amino acids: CASSLKDRFADTQYF. CDR3 coding DNA: TGTGCCAGCAGCTTAAAAGACAGGTTCGCGGATACGCAGTATTTT.

V and J are TRBV4-3 and TRBJ1-2, with D tentatively TRBD1 (5 bases). Germline V CDR1 and CDR2: LGHNA, YSLEER. The CDR3 has 16 amino acids. The germline V and J ends were trimmed by 0 bases and 0 bases, with 11 bases remaining between them. CDR3 nucleotide sequence: TGCGCCAGCAGCCAAGATAAGGACATTACTAACTATGGCTACACCTTC. Protein: CASSQDKDITNYGYTF.

This chain joins TRBV10-1 and TRBJ2-1; 9 bases fit TRBD2. This CDR3 region has 14 residues. In germline, CDR1 is WNHNN, CDR2 SYGVQD (reference sequence). V shed 1 base and J 15 bases; nucleotides not matched to a gene: 10. As DNA, the CDR3 is TGCGCCAGCAGTGAGTTTGGGACTAGCCCAAATGCGTTCTTC. Translated, it gives CASSEFGTSPNAFF.

This clonotype appeared a few times. The chain couples TRBV2 to TRBJ2-3; 11 bases fit TRBD2. Germline assignment: CDR1 SNHLY and CDR2 FYNNEI. CDR3 size: 15 residues. V gave up 5 bases and J gave up 5 bases; unmatched junction bases: 6. CDR3 in amino acids: CASSQDLAGGDTQYF. The CDR3 region has the DNA TGTGCCAGCAGTCAAGATCTAGCGGGAGGAGATACGCAGTATTTT. The whole variable domain, remainder taken from reference TRBV2 and TRBJ2-3, is EPEVTQTPSHQVTQMGQEVILRCVPISNHLYFYWYRQILGQKVEFLVSFYNNEISEKSEIFDDQFSVERPDGSNFTLKIRSTKLEDSAMYFCASSQDLAGGDTQYFGPGTRLTVL.

The chain couples TRBV9 to TRBJ1-5; TRBD1 aligns across 7 bases. Trimming took 4 bases from V and 3 from J; bases not matched to a gene: 4. Germline values: CDR1 SGDLS, CDR2 YYNGEE. The CDR3 spans 14 residues. This chain's CDR3 is CASSPTGFNQPQHF. CDR3 nucleotides: TGTGCCAGCAGCCCGACAGGGTTCAATCAGCCCCAGCATTTT.

The J gene is TRBJ1-1, the V gene TRBV12-3 or TRBV12-4, with D maybe TRBD1 (6 bases). Trimming cost V 2 bases and J 6 bases, with 10 bases left between them. The CDR3 runs 13 residues. The CDR3 nucleotides are TGTGCCAGCAGTTTAACAGGGAAGGCTGAAGCTTTCTTT. Amino acid sequence: CASSLTGKAEAFF.

The chain combines TRBV3-1 with TRBJ1-5; D gene ambiguous. CDR3 length equals 15 residues. V was pared by 0 bases and J by 4 bases, with 10 bases between. The germline V gene has CDR1 LGHDT and CDR2 YNNKEL (reference sequence). The CDR3 protein is CASSQEGQANQPQHF. The CDR3 DNA follows: TGTGCCAGCAGCCAAGAAGGTCAGGCTAATCAGCCCCAGCATTTT.

J is TRBJ2-1 and V is TRBV7-9, with 11 bases aligning to TRBD2. V gave up 6 bases and J gave up 4 bases; unmatched junction bases: 8. Germline lookup yields CDR1 SEHNR and CDR2 FQNEAQ (reference sequence). This CDR3 region has 16 residues. DNA for the CDR3: TGTGCCAGCAGTGGACTAGCGGGCCACCAATACAATGAGCAGTTCTTC. This gives the protein CASSGLAGHQYNEQFF.

This clonotype was seen a handful of times. V is TRBV7-8 and J is TRBJ1-6, with a possible D match to TRBD1 (5 bases). The CDR3 runs to 16 residues. Looked up from germline, CDR1 is SGHVS and CDR2 is FQNEAQ. The V end lost 2 bases, the J end lost 6 bases, and 14 bases lay between the germline ends. The CDR3 protein is CASSLRKGKVNSPLHF. The CDR3 DNA is TGTGCCAGCAGCTTAAGGAAGGGGAAGGTTAATTCACCCCTCCACTTT.

This clonotype occurred a few times. The J gene is TRBJ2-1, the V gene TRBV6-2 or TRBV6-3, with 8 positions matching TRBD2. CDR1 and CDR2 from the germline V gene are MNHEY and SVGEGT. The J segment lost 8 bases and the V segment lost 6 bases, leaving 3 bases of the junction unmatched. The CDR3 covers 12 residues. CDR3 DNA: TGTGCCAGCAGAAGCGGGAGTGATGAGCAGTTCTTC. This codes for CASRSGSDEQFF.

This clonotype came up once. J is TRBJ2-7 and V is TRBV5-5, with D tentatively TRBD1 or TRBD2 (5 bases each). CDR3 length: 16 amino acids. Per the germline V gene, CDR1 is SGHKS and CDR2 is YYEKEE (reference sequence). The germline V and J ends were trimmed by 4 bases and 2 bases, with 19 bases remaining between them. The CDR3 region has the DNA TGTGCCAGCAGCCCGACCCCCGGGACCTCCACCTACGAGCAGTACTTC. Its protein is CASSPTPGTSTYEQYF.

The V and J genes are TRBV28 and TRBJ2-5, with 9 positions matching TRBD1. V lost 7 bases and J lost 3; bases outside the gene matches: 9. CDR3 length equals 15 residues. Germline assignment: CDR1 MDHEN and CDR2 SYDVKM. The CDR3 reads CASTDTGQGKETQYF. Written as DNA, the CDR3 is TGTGCCAGCACAGATACGGGACAGGGCAAAGAGACCCAGTACTTC.

V usage is TRBV18 and J usage is TRBJ2-7; D not resolved. Germline V gene data show CDR1 as KGHSH and CDR2 as LQKENI. V lost 2 bases, J lost 5 bases, and 10 bases lay in between. The CDR3 consists of 13 residues. The CDR3 sequence: CASSPRAEDEQYF. As DNA, the CDR3 is TGTGCCAGCTCACCAAGGGCAGAAGACGAGCAGTACTTC.

The gene calls are TRBV11-1 and TRBJ2-7; 9 bases line up with TRBD1. The J call may be mistaken, given a closer DNA end match to TRBJ2-5. The CDR3 extends over 15 amino acids. Germline lookup yields CDR1 SGHAT and CDR2 FQDESV (reference sequence). CDR3 bases: TGTGCCAGCAGCATCCAACAGGGGGCGTTGGAGACCCAGTACTTC. Protein product: CASSIQQGALETQYF.

V is TRBV10-3 and J is TRBJ2-5; 8 positions match TRBD2. The J call may be in error: the DNA end matches TRBJ2-7 better. Germline V gene sequence: CDR1 ENHRY, CDR2 SYGVKD. This CDR3 spans 14 amino acids. CDR3: CAISEGTRSYEQYF. CDR3 nucleotides: TGTGCCATCAGTGAAGGGACTAGATCCTACGAGCAGTACTTC.

The CDR3 DNA sequence: TGTGCCACCAGGGTCCCCGGAGAGGGGGGGACCCAGTACTTC. This encodes CATRVPGEGGTQYF. This chain connects TRBV24-1 to TRBJ2-5, with D perhaps matching TRBD1 or TRBD2 (6 bases each). The germline CDR1 and CDR2 sequences are KGHDR and SFDVKD. The V end lost 7 bases, the J end lost 7 bases, and 18 bases lay between the germline ends. The CDR3 extends over 14 amino acids.

This clonotype was counted only a few times. V and J are TRBV10-3 and TRBJ2-7, with 11 bases that match TRBD2. Per germline, CDR1 ENHRY and CDR2 SYGVKD. The CDR3 totals 12 residues. V lost 2 bases and J lost 10; bases outside the gene matches: 1. CDR3 protein: CAISEGTSGQYF. The CDR3 DNA is TGTGCCATCAGTGAGGGGACTAGCGGTCAGTACTTC.